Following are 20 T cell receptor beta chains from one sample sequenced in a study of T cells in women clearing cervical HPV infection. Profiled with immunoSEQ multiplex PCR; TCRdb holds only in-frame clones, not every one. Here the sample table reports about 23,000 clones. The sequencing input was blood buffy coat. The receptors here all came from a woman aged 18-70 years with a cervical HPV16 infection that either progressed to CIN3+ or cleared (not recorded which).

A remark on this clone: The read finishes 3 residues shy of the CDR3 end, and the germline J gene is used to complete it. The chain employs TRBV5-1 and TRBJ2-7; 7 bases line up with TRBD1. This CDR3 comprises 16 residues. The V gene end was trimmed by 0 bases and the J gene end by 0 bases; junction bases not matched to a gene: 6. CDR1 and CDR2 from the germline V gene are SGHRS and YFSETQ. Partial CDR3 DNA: TGCGCCAGCAGCTTGGTTGGGACAGACAACTCCTACGAG. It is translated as CASSLVGTDNSYE. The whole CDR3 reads CASSLVGTDNSYEQYF.

The part of the CDR3 DNA that was read is TGCGCCAGCAGCTTGGCCAGGGAGAGGAACCAAGAGACC. This sequence encodes CASSLARERNQET. The whole CDR3 region reads CASSLARERNQETQYF. The V gene is TRBV5-1, the J gene TRBJ2-5; D is tentatively TRBD1 or TRBD2 (5 bases each). The read terminates 3 residues before the CDR3 end, so the remaining end is supplied by the germline J gene. This CDR3 contains 16 residues. V gave up 0 bases and J gave up 0 bases, with 12 bases separating them. Per the germline V gene, CDR1 is SGHRS and CDR2 is YFSETQ.

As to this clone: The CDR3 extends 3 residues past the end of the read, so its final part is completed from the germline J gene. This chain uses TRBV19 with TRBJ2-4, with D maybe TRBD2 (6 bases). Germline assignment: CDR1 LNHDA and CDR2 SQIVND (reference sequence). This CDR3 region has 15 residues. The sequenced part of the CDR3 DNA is TGTGCCAGTAGGGAGACTAGGTCTAGCTTCTGGGTT. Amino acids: CASRETRSSFWV. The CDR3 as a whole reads CASRETRSSFWVQYF.

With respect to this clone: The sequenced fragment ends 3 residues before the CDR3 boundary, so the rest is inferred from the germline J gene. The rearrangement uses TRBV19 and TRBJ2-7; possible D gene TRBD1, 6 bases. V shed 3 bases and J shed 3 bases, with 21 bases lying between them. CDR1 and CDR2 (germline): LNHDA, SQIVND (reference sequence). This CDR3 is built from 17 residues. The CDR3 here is CASSILGTQGPYYEQYF. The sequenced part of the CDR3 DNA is TGTGCCAGTAGTATCCTCGGGACACAGGGACCCTACTACGAG.

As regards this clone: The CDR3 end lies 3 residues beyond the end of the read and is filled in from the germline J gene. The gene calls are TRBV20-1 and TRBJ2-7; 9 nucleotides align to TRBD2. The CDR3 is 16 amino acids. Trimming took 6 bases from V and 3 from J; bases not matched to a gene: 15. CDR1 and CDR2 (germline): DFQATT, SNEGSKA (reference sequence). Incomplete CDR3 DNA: TGCAGTGCACCTCGGGATCCGCGGGAGGGCCACTACGAG. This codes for CSAPRDPREGHYE. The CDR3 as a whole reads CSAPRDPREGHYEQYF.

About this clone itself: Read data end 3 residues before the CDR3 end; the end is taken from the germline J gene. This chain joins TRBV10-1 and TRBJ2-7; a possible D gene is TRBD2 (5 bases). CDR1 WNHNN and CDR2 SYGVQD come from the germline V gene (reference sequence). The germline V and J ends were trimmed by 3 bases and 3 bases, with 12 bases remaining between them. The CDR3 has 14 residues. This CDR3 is CASSDTGSIYEQYF. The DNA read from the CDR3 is TGCGCCAGCAGTGATACGGGGTCCATCTACGAG.

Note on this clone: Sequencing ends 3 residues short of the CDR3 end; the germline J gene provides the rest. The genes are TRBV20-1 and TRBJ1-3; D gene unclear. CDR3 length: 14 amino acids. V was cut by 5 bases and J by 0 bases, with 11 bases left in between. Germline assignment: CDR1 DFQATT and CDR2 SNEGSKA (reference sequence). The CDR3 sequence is CSALTLSSGNTIYF. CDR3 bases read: TGCAGTGCTTTGACTTTAAGCTCTGGAAACACC.

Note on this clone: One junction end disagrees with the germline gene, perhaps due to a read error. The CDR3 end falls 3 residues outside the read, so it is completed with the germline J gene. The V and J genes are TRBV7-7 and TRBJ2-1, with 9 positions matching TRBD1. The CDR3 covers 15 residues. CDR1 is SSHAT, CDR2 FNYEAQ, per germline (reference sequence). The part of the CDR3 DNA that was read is TGTGCTAGCAGCTTAAGGACAGGGGACTACAATGAG. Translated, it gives CASSLRTGDYNE. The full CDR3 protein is CASSLRTGDYNEQFF.

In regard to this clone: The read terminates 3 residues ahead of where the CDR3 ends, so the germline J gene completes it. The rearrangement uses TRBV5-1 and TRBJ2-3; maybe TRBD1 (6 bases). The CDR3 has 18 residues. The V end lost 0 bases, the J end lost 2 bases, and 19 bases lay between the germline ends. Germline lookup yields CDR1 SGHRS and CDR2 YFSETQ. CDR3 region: CASSLEGRGQLNTDTQYF. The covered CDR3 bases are TGCGCCAGCAGCTTGGAAGGGAGAGGACAGCTAAACACAGATACG. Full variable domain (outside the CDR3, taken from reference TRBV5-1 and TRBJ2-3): KAGVTQTPRYLIKTRGQQVTLSCSPISGHRSVSWYQQTPGQGLQFLFEYFSETQRNKGNFPGRFSGRQFSNSRSEMNVSTLELGDSALYLCASSLEGRGQLNTDTQYFGPGTRLTVL.

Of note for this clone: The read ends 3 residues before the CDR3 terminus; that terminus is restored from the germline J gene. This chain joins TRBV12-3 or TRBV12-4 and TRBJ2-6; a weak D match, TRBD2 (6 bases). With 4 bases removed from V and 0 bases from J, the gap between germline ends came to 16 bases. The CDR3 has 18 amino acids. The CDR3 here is CASSSEAGRFSGANVLTF. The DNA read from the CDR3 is TGTGCCAGCAGTTCCGAAGCGGGTAGGTTCTCTGGGGCCAACGTC.

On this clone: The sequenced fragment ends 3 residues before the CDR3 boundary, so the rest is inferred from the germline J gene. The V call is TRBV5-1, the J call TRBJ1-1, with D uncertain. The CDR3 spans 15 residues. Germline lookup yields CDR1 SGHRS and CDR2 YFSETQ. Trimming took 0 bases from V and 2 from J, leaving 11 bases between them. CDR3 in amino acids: CASSLEAGINTEAFF. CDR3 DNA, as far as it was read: TGCGCCAGCAGCTTGGAGGCAGGAATCAACACTGAA.

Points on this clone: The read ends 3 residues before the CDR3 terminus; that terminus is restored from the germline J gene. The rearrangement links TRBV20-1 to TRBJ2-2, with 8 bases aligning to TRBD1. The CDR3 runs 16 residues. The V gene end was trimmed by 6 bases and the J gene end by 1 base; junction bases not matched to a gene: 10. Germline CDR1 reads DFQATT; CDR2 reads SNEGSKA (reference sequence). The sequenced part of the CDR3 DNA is TGCAGTGCCTTTAACCCGACAGGGGTGAACACCGGGGAG. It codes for CSAFNPTGVNTGE. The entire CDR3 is CSAFNPTGVNTGELFF.

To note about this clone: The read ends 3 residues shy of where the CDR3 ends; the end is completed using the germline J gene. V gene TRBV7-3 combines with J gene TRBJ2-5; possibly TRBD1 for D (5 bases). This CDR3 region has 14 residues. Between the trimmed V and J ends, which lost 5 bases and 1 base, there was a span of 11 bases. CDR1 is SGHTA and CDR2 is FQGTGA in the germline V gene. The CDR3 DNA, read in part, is TGTGCCAGCAGCACAGGACACACCCAAGAGACC. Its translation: CASSTGHTQET. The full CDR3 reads CASSTGHTQETQYF.

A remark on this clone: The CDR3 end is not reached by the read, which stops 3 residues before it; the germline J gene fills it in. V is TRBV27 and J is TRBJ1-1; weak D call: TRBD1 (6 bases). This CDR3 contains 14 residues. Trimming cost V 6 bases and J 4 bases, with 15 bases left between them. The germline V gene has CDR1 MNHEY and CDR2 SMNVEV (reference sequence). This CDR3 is CASRFTARGTEAFF. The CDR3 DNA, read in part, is TGTGCCAGCAGGTTTACCGCCAGGGGCACTGAA.

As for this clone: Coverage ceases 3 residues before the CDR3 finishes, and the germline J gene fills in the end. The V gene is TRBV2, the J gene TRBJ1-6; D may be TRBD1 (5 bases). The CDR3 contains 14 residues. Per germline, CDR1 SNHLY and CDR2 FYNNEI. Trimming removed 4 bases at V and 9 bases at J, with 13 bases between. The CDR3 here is CASSVGGGGSPLHF. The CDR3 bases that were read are TGTGCCAGCAGTGTTGGGGGGGGTGGTTCACCC.

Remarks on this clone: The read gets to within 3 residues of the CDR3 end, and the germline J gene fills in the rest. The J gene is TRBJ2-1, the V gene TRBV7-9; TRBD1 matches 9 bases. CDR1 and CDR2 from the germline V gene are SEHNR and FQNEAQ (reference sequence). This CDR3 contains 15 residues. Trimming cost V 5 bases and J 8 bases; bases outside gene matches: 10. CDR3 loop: CASSQGQGYADEQFF. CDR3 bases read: TGTGCCAGCAGCCAGGGACAGGGTTACGCTGATGAG.

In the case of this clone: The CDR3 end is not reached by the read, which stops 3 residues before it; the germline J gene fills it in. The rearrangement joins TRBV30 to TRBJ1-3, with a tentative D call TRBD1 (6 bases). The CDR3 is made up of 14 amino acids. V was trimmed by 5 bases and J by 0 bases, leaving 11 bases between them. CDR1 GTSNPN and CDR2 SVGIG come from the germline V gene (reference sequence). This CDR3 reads CAWGRGSSGNTIYF. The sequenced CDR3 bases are TGTGCCTGGGGGAGGGGGAGCTCTGGAAACACC.

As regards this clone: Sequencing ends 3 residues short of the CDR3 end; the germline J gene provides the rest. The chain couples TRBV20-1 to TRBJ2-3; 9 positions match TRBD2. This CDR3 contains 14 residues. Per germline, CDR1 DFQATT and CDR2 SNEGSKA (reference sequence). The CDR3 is CSASVSGGAETQYF. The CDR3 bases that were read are TGCAGTGCCTCCGTTAGCGGGGGAGCGGAGACG.

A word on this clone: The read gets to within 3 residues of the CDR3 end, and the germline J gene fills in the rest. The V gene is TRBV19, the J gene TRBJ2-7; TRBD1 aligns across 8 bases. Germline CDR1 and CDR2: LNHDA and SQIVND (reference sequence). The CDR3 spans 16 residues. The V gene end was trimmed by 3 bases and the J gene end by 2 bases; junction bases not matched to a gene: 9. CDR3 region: CASSMSAVRGPYEQYF. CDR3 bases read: TGTGCCAGTAGTATGTCCGCAGTCAGGGGGCCCTACGAG.

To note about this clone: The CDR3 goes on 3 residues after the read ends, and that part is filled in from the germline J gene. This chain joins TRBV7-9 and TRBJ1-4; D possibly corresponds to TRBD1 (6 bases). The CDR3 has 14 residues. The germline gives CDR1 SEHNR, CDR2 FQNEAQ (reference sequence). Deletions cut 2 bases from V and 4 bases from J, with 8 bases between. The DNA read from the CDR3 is TGTGCCAGCAGCTTAAACAGGGATAATGAAAAA. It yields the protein CASSLNRDNEK. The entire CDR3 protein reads CASSLNRDNEKLFF.